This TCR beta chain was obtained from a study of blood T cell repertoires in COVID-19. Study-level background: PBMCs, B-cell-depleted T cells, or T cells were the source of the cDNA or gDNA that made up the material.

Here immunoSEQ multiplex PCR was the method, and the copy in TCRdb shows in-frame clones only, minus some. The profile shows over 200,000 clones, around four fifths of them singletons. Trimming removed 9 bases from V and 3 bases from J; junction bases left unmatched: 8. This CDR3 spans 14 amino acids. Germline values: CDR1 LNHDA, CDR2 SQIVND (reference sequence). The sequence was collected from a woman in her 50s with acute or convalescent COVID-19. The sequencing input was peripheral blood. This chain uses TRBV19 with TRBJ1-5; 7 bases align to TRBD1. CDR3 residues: CASGLTGNNQPQHF. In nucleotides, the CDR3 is TGTGCCAGCGGATTGACAGGGAACAATCAGCCCCAGCATTTT.